What follows is one T cell receptor beta chain and its context. No antigen is known for it. This record belongs to a study of T cell responses to AZD1222 COVID-19 vaccine. Across the whole study: Second doses were pooled across both intervals (about 4 or about 12 weeks). General study results and limits: In a largely white British group with more females than males, clonal diversity was possibly underestimated. Recipients of two AZD1222 doses showed rising Spike-specific TCR breadth and depth. Vaccine-related CD4 TCRs covered spike, predominating at 160-218 and 743-854.

V lost 3 bases and J 4 bases, leaving 11 bases between the germline ends. Germline V gene data show CDR1 as MDHEN and CDR2 as SYDVKM. The CDR3 length is 14 residues. Sequenced by immunoSEQ multiplex PCR; TCRdb stores in-frame clones only, minus some. This sample has 100,000 to 150,000 clones, with 85% to 90% found just once. The sequence came from an adult in good health. The chain has TRBV28 and TRBJ2-3; D may be TRBD1 (5 bases). The sample in question was peripheral blood, obtained on day 0 of AZD1222 vaccination. CDR3 DNA: TGTGCCAGCAGTTTGCCCTGGGGCCCAGATACGCAGTATTTT. Protein product: CASSLPWGPDTQYF.